Shown below are 23 T cell receptor beta chains from a single sample sequenced in a study of control samples from healthy donors and cancer patients. Data came from immunoSEQ multiplex PCR; TCRdb stores just in-frame clones and leaves some out. The data show 150,000 to 160,000 clones, approximately 93% seen once. The specimen sequenced was blood. Every receptor here comes from a man aged 35 to 55 in good health.

The V and J genes are TRBV6-5 and TRBJ1-1; D is possibly TRBD1 (5 bases). Germline values: CDR1 MNHEY, CDR2 SVGAGI. With 2 bases removed from V and 1 base from J, the gap between germline ends came to 5 bases. The CDR3 length is 13 residues. CDR3 sequence (DNA): TGTGCCAGCAGTTACGACAGGAACACTGAAGCTTTCTTT. Encoded protein: CASSYDRNTEAFF.

Regarding this clone: Sequence at one end of the junction differs from germline and may be a read error. The chain employs TRBV2 and TRBJ1-3; D might be TRBD1 (6 bases). The CDR3 loop spans 15 amino acids. Germline CDR1 is SNHLY and CDR2 is FYNNEI. The CDR3 loop is CASGKQGYSGNTIYF. The DNA of the CDR3 is TGTGCCAGTGGAAAACAGGGATACTCTGGAAATACCATATATTTT.

The J gene is TRBJ2-5, the V gene TRBV5-1, with 7 bases that match TRBD1. V lost 4 bases and J lost 5; bases outside the gene matches: 14. The V gene's germline CDR1 is SGHRS and CDR2 YFSETQ. The CDR3 contains 16 residues. CDR3 DNA: TGCGCCAGCAGCCCGCCCCTCGGGACAGAGGGGGAGACCCAGTACTTC. Translated: CASSPPLGTEGETQYF.

J is TRBJ2-3 and V is TRBV6-5, with a possible D match to TRBD2 (7 bases). The V end was cut by 0 bases, the J end by 6 bases, with 13 bases between. The CDR3 length is 15 residues. Germline loops: CDR1 MNHEY, CDR2 SVGAGI. The CDR3 DNA is TGTGCCAGCAGTTACTCGGGGGGGCCATATGATACGCAGTATTTT. Translating it yields CASSYSGGPYDTQYF.

V gene TRBV11-2 combines with J gene TRBJ2-3; D is perhaps TRBD2 (5 bases). V lost 6 bases and J lost 3, with 16 bases in between. The CDR3 runs to 15 residues. Germline assignment: CDR1 SGHAT and CDR2 FQNNGV. Here the CDR3 reads CASRGSGLRTDTQYF. The CDR3 nucleotides read TGTGCCAGCAGGGGCTCGGGGTTGAGGACAGATACGCAGTATTTT.

This rearrangement joins TRBV28 to TRBJ1-1; a weak D match, TRBD1 (5 bases). The CDR3 covers 14 residues. The V gene's germline CDR1 is MDHEN and CDR2 SYDVKM. V lost 3 bases, J lost 10 bases, and 18 bases lay in between. The CDR3 DNA sequence: TGTGCCAGCAGTTTCCGGGACCGAACTCTTGGAGCTTTCTTT. It is translated as CASSFRDRTLGAFF.

V usage is TRBV6-6 and J usage is TRBJ1-3; no definite D call. The CDR3 has 13 amino acids. CDR1 and CDR2 (germline): MNHNY, SVGAGI (reference sequence). V lost 5 bases, J lost 3 bases, and 8 bases lay in between. The CDR3 protein is CASSQPVGNTIYF. The DNA of the CDR3 is TGTGCCAGCAGTCAGCCCGTTGGAAACACCATATATTTT.

The CDR3 sequence: CASSYGMDRVSEAFF. The CDR3 coding sequence is TGTGCCAGCAGTTACGGAATGGACAGAGTGTCTGAAGCTTTCTTT. The rearrangement joins TRBV6-5 to TRBJ1-1; D is possibly TRBD1 (6 bases). V was pared by 2 bases and J by 6 bases, with 16 bases between. This CDR3 is built from 15 residues. Germline CDR1 is MNHEY and CDR2 is SVGAGI.

The chain joins TRBV6-1 to TRBJ1-1; D remains ambiguous. The CDR3 is made up of 14 amino acids. Trimming removed 0 bases at V and 6 bases at J, with 11 bases between. Germline V lookup: CDR1 MNHNS, CDR2 SASEGT. The CDR3 region is CASSEAPRVSEAFF. The CDR3 DNA sequence: TGTGCCAGCAGTGAAGCCCCTAGGGTTTCTGAAGCTTTCTTT.

V gene TRBV6-5 combines with J gene TRBJ1-3; D call uncertain. Germline CDR1 MNHEY, CDR2 SVGAGI. CDR3 length: 13 amino acids. The ends were cut back, 10 bases at V and 0 bases at J, with 10 bases in the middle. The CDR3 DNA reads as TGTGCCACCCGAAAATCCTCTGGAAACACCATATATTTT. Its protein is CATRKSSGNTIYF.

To note about this clone: This sample includes further DNA sequences coding for the same CDR3. The V gene is TRBV27, the J gene TRBJ2-7, with TRBD1 identical over 7 bases. This CDR3 is 12 amino acids long. V lost 5 bases and J lost 7; bases outside the gene matches: 5. The germline V gene encodes CDR1 MNHEY and CDR2 SMNVEV (reference sequence). The CDR3 sequence is CASSPQGDEQYF. The CDR3 coding sequence is TGTGCCAGCAGTCCCCAGGGGGATGAGCAGTACTTC.

V is TRBV7-9 and J is TRBJ1-2; TRBD1 aligns across 7 bases. There are 13 residues in the CDR3. Germline loops: CDR1 SEHNR, CDR2 FQNEAQ (reference sequence). Trimming took 6 bases from V and 3 from J; bases not matched to a gene: 4. The DNA of the CDR3 is TGTGCCAGCAGTTCCACAGGGGACTATGGCTACACCTTC. Its translation: CASSSTGDYGYTF.

The chain employs TRBV13 and TRBJ2-1; 8 nucleotides line up with TRBD2. Per the germline V gene, CDR1 is PRHDT and CDR2 is FYEKMQ (reference sequence). CDR3 length equals 16 residues. The ends lost 5 bases at V and 4 bases at J; junction bases unmatched: 10. The CDR3 DNA follows: TGTGCCAGCAGCCTAGTGTCGGGGGGGGCGTACAATGAGCAGTTCTTC. Amino acid sequence: CASSLVSGGAYNEQFF.

The CDR3 DNA reads as TGTGCCAGCAGTTTATCGGCGGGACAGGGCGATGGCTACACCTTC. Translated, it gives CASSLSAGQGDGYTF. The chain carries TRBV27 and TRBJ1-2; 9 nucleotides match TRBD1. J lost 6 bases, V lost 0 bases, and 5 bases had no gene match. This CDR3 has 15 amino acids. Per germline, CDR1 MNHEY and CDR2 SMNVEV (reference sequence).

This chain joins TRBV2 and TRBJ1-1, with D possibly TRBD1 on 5 matching bases. The CDR3 totals 13 residues. Germline values: CDR1 SNHLY, CDR2 FYNNEI. Between the trimmed V and J ends, which lost 7 bases and 6 bases, there was a span of 15 bases. CDR3 bases: TGTGCCAGCACCCCCGGGAGGGGTCCTGAAGCTTTCTTT. Translation: CASTPGRGPEAFF.

V and J are TRBV27 and TRBJ2-1; 7 bases match TRBD1. Germline trimming cut 4 bases from V and 7 bases from J; bases unmatched to any gene: 4. The CDR3 is 13 residues long. Germline CDR1 reads MNHEY; CDR2 reads SMNVEV (reference sequence). For the CDR3, the DNA is TGTGCCAGCAGTTGGCAGGGGGAAAATGAGCAGTTCTTC. Its translation is CASSWQGENEQFF.

The chain couples TRBV2 to TRBJ1-5; D uncertain. Trimming left V 0 bases short and J 4 bases short, with 10 bases between. The CDR3 totals 15 residues. Germline lookup yields CDR1 SNHLY and CDR2 FYNNEI. The CDR3 protein is CASSEAGWENQPQHF. CDR3 nucleotide sequence: TGTGCCAGCAGTGAAGCGGGGTGGGAGAATCAGCCCCAGCATTTT.

This clone was picked up one time. J is TRBJ1-2 and V is TRBV7-2, with a tentative D call TRBD1 (5 bases). The V gene's germline CDR1 is SGHTA and CDR2 FQGNSA. This CDR3 has 14 amino acids. Trimming stripped 5 bases from V and 4 bases from J, with 14 bases between. The CDR3 bases are TGTGCCAGCAGCCCGGTGCGGGGGGGCTATGGCTACACCTTC. As protein: CASSPVRGGYGYTF.

This chain uses TRBV13 with TRBJ2-3; the D gene is possibly TRBD1 (6 bases). Trimming removed 8 bases at V and 4 bases at J, with 16 bases between. Germline lookup yields CDR1 PRHDT and CDR2 FYEKMQ (reference sequence). The CDR3 totals 14 residues. DNA of the CDR3: TGTGCCAGCTCAAGGGGTGGGGGCCCAGATACGCAGTATTTT. This gives the protein CASSRGGGPDTQYF.

The rearrangement uses TRBV4-1 and TRBJ2-7, with a tentative D call TRBD1 (6 bases). V was shortened by 3 bases and J by 1 base, with 16 bases between the two germline ends. Looked up from germline, CDR1 is MGHRA and CDR2 is YSYEKL. The CDR3 consists of 16 residues. CDR3 nucleotides: TGCGCCAGCAGCCATACATCGGGACAAGGTTCCTACGAGCAGTACTTC. It encodes CASSHTSGQGSYEQYF.

The CDR3 DNA is TGTGCCAGTAGTTCCTATGGCTATAATGAAAAACTGTTTTTT. It specifies CASSSYGYNEKLFF. This chain links TRBV19 with TRBJ1-4; no reliable D call. Trimming cost V 5 bases and J 4 bases, with 11 bases left between them. CDR3 size: 14 residues. In germline, CDR1 is LNHDA, CDR2 SQIVND (reference sequence).

The chain joins TRBV5-6 to TRBJ2-3; 8 bases agree with TRBD2. This CDR3 spans 16 amino acids. V shed 1 base and J 0 bases; nucleotides not matched to a gene: 4. Germline V gene data show CDR1 as SGHDT and CDR2 as YYEEEE. The CDR3 spells CASSLLTSESTDTQYF. Here the CDR3 DNA reads TGTGCCAGCAGCTTGTTGACTAGCGAAAGCACAGATACGCAGTATTTT.

The chain uses TRBV2 and TRBJ1-6; D not certain. CDR3 size: 13 residues. Looked up from germline, CDR1 is SNHLY and CDR2 is FYNNEI. V was shortened by 3 bases and J by 10 bases, with 10 bases between the two germline ends. The CDR3 DNA reads TGTGCCAGCAGTGAGGCGATGGGCTCACCCCTCCACTTT. Translating gives CASSEAMGSPLHF. Using reference TRBV2 and TRBJ1-6 for the parts outside the CDR3, the full variable domain is EPEVTQTPSHQVTQMGQEVILRCVPISNHLYFYWYRQILGQKVEFLVSFYNNEISEKSEIFDDQFSVERPDGSNFTLKIRSTKLEDSAMYFCASSEAMGSPLHFGNGTRLTVT.